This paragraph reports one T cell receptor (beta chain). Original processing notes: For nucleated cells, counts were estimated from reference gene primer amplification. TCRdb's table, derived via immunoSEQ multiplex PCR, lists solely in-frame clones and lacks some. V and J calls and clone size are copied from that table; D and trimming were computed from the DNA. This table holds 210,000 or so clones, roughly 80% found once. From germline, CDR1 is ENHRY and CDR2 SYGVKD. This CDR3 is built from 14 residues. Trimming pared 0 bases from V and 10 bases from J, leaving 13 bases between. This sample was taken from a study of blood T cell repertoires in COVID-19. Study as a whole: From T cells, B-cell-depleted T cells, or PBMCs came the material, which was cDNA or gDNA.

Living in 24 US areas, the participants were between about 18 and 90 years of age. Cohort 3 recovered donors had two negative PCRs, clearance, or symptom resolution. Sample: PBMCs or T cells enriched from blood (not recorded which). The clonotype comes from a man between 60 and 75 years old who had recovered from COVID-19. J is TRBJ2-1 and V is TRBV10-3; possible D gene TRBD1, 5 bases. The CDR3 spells CAISESEWGEEQFF. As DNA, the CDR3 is TGTGCCATCAGTGAGTCGGAGTGGGGCGAAGAGCAGTTCTTC.